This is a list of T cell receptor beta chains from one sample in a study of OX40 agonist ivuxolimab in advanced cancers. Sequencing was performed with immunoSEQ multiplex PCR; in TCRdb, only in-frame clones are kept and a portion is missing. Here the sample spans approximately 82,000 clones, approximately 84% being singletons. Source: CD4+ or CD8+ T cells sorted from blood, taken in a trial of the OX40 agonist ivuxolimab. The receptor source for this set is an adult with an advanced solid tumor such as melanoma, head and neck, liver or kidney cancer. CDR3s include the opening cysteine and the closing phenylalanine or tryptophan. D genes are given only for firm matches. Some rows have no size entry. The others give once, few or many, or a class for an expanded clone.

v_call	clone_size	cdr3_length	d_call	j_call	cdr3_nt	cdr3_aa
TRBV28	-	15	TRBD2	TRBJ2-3	TGTGCCAGCAGCAGTCTAGCGGGGGGCACAGATACGCAGTATTTT	CASSSLAGGTDTQYF
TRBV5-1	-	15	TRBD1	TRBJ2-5	TGCGCCAGCAGCGTTGGGACAGGGGGCAAGGAGACCCAGTACTTC	CASSVGTGGKETQYF
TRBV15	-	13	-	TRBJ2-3	TGTGCCACCAGCAGAGATGGCAAGGATACGCAGTATTTT	CATSRDGKDTQYF
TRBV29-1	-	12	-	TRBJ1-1	TGCAGCGTTCAGGCAGGAAAGGCTGAAGCTTTCTTT	CSVQAGKAEAFF
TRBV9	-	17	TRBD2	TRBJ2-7	TGTGCCAGCAGCTTGGTCTTAGGACTAGCGTTCTCCTACGAGCAGTACTTC	CASSLVLGLAFSYEQYF
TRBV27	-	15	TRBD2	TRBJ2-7	TGTGCCAGCAGCCGCCCCGGGAGGCGTAGCTACGAGCAGTACTTC	CASSRPGRRSYEQYF
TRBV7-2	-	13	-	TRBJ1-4	TGTGCCAGCAGCTTGGACCCGACGGAAAAACTGTTTTTT	CASSLDPTEKLFF
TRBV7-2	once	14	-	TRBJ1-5	TGTGCCAGCACCCTGTGGGGAGGCAATCAGCCCCAGCATTTT	CASTLWGGNQPQHF
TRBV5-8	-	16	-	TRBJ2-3	TGTGCCAGCAGCCTTACGCGGTGGGAGTCGGCAGATACGCAGTATTTT	CASSLTRWESADTQYF
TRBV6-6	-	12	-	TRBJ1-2	TGTGCCAGCAGTTACTTCCTGTCTGGCTACACCTTC	CASSYFLSGYTF
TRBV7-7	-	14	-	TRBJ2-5	TGTGCCAGCAGCTTAGAAGGGATCCAAGAGACCCAGTACTTC	CASSLEGIQETQYF
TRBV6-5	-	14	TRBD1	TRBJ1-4	TGTGCCAGCAGACAGGGGGAGTCTAATGAAAAACTGTTTTTT	CASRQGESNEKLFF
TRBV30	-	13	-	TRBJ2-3	TGTGCCTGGAGTGTTGGCAGCACAGATACGCAGTATTTT	CAWSVGSTDTQYF
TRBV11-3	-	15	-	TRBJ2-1	TGTGCCAGCAGCTTAGCGGTAGGTGGGTTCAATGAGCAGTTCTTC	CASSLAVGGFNEQFF
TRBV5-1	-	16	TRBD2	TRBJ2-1	TGCGCCAGCAGCAAGGGGACTAGCGGGAGACTTAATGAGCAGTTCTTC	CASSKGTSGRLNEQFF
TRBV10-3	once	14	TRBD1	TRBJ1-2	TGTGCCATCAGACGACAGGGGGCTGACTATGGCTACACCTTC	CAIRRQGADYGYTF
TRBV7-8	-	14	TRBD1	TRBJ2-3	TGTGCCAGCAGCTATAGGGACAGAACAGATACGCAGTATTTT	CASSYRDRTDTQYF
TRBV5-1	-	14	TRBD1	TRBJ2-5	TGCGCCAGCAGTCTGGACAGGGGGCTGGAGACCCAGTACTTC	CASSLDRGLETQYF
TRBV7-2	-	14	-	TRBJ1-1	TGTGCCAGCAGCTTAGACCCAGGAGGCACTGAAGCTTTCTTT	CASSLDPGGTEAFF
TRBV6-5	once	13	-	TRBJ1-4	TGTGCCAGCAGTGGGGGCTGGGGTGAAAAACTGTTTTTT	CASSGGWGEKLFF
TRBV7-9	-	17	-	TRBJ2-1	TGTGCCAGCAGCTCCCCAAGAGGGGAGGAGAGTAGGAATGAGCAGTTCTTC	CASSSPRGEESRNEQFF
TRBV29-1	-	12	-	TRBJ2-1	TGCAGCGCCACTATTACCGGGAATGAGCAGTTCTTC	CSATITGNEQFF
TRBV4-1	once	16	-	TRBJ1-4	TGCGCCAGCAGCAATAACAGGATTGCAACTAATGAAAAACTGTTTTTT	CASSNNRIATNEKLFF
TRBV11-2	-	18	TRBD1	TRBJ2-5	TGTGCCAGCAGCTTAGGCGCTTCCCCGGGACAGGGACAAGAGACCCAGTACTTC	CASSLGASPGQGQETQYF
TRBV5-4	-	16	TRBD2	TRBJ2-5	TGTGCCAGCAGCAAACTCGGACTAGCGGGACAAGAGACCCAGTACTTC	CASSKLGLAGQETQYF
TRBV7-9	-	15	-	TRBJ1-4	TGTGCCAGCAGCTTAGGTCAGGCAAGAGGTGAAAAACTGTTTTTT	CASSLGQARGEKLFF
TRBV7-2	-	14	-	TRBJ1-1	TGTGCCAGCAGCTTAGGGGGCGTATATACTGAAGCTTTCTTT	CASSLGGVYTEAFF
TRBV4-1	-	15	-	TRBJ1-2	TGCGCCAGCAGCCAAGAGATTAACAATCTCTACGGCTACACCTTC	CASSQEINNLYGYTF
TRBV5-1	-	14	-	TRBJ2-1	TGCGCCACCAAGACTGGACAAGTATTCGATGAGCAGTTCTTC	CATKTGQVFDEQFF
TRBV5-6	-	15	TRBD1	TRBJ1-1	TGTGCCAGCAGCTTGGAGGACAGGATGAACACTGAAGCTTTCTTT	CASSLEDRMNTEAFF
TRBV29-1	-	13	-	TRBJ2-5	TGCAGCGTTGAGGGGCGGATCCAAGAGACCCAGTACTTC	CSVEGRIQETQYF
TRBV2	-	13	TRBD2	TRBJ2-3	TGTGCCAGCAGTGATGAACTAGCGGGGACGCAGTATTTT	CASSDELAGTQYF
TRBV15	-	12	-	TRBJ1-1	TGTGCCACCAGCAAAAGATGGTCTGAAGCTTTCTTT	CATSKRWSEAFF
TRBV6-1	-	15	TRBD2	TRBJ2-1	TGTGCCAGCAGGGCAACTAGCGGGGTTAGGGGTGAGCAGTTCTTC	CASRATSGVRGEQFF
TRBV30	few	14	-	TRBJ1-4	TGTGCCTGGAGTGTAAAGGACAGTAATGAAAAACTGTTTTTT	CAWSVKDSNEKLFF
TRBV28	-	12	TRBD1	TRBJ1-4	TGTGCCAGCGGGACAGGGAATGAAAAACTGTTTTTT	CASGTGNEKLFF
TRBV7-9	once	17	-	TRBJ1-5	TGTGCCAGCAGCAATTTTTATTCGGGGCCTACCAATCAGCCCCAGCATTTT	CASSNFYSGPTNQPQHF
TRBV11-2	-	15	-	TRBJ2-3	TGTGCCAGCAGCTTAAGGGACCCTAGCACAGATACGCAGTATTTT	CASSLRDPSTDTQYF
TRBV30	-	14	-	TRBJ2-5	TGTGCCTGGAGTTCGGGGGGCATTGATGAGACCCAGTACTTC	CAWSSGGIDETQYF
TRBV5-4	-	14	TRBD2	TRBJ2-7	TGTGCCAGCAGCGGGAGGGACGGCACCTACGAGCAGTACTTC	CASSGRDGTYEQYF
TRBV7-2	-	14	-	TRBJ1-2	TGTGCCAGCAGCTTCGGGGGATCTAACTATGGCTACACCTTC	CASSFGGSNYGYTF